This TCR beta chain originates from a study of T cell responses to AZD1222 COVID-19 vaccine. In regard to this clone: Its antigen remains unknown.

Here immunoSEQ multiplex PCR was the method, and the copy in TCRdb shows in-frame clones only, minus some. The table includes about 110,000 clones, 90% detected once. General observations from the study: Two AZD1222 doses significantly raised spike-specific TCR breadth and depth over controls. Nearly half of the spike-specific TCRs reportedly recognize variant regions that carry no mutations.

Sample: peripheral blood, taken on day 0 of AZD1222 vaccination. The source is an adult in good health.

CDR3 DNA sequence: TGTGCCAGCGGGTCCGGGACCTACAATGAGCAGTTCTTC. Its translation: CASGSGTYNEQFF. V is TRBV7-9 and J is TRBJ2-1; D is perhaps TRBD2 (5 bases). The CDR3 is made up of 13 amino acids. Germline CDR1 is SEHNR and CDR2 is FQNEAQ (reference sequence). Trimming took 8 bases from V and 2 from J, leaving 10 bases between them.